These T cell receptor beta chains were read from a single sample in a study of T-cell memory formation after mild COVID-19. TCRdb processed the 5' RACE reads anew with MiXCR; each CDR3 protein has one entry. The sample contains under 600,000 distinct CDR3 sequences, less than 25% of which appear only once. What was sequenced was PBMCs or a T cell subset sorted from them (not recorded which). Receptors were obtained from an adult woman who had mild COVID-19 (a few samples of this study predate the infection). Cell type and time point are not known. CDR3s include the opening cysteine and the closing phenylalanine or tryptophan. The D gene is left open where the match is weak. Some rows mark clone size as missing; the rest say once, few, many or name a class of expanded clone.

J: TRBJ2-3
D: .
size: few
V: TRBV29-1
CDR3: CSVGSQGTDTQYF
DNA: TGCAGCGTTGGGTCACAGGGAACAGATACGCAGTATTTT

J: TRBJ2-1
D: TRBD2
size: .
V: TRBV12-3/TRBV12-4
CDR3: CASRTGTSMNEQFF
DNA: TGTGCCAGCAGGACCGGGACTAGCATGAATGAGCAGTTCTTC

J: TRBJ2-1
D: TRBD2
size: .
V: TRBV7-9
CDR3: CASSLDFPSGGPYNEQFF
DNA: TGTGCCAGCAGCTTAGACTTTCCAAGCGGGGGGCCTTACAATGAGCAGTTCTTC

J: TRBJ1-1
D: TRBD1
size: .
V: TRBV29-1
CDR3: CSVTGYRGEAFF
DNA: TGCAGCGTGACAGGGTATCGTGGGGAAGCTTTCTTT

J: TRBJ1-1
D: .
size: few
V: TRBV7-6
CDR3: CASSLAGGATEAFF
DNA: TGTGCCAGCAGCTTAGCCGGTGGGGCAACTGAAGCTTTCTTT

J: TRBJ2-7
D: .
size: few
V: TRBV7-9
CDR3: CASRPVGTALYEQYF
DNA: TGTGCCAGCAGGCCAGTTGGGACGGCCCTTTACGAGCAGTACTTC

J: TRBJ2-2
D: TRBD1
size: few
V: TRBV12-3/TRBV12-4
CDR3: CASSFGGQDNGELFF
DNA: TGTGCCAGCAGTTTCGGGGGACAGGATAACGGGGAGCTGTTTTTT

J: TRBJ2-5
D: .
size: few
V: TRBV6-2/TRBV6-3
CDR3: CASSYGTLEGTQYF
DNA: TGTGCCAGCAGTTACGGGACTTTAGAAGGGACCCAGTACTTC

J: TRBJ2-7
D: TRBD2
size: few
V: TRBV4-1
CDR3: CASSLNLAGDHYEQYF
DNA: TGCGCCAGCAGCCTAAATCTGGCGGGGGACCACTACGAGCAGTACTTC

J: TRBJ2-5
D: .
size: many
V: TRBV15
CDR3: CATSRDPGYQETQYF
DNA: TGTGCCACCAGCAGAGACCCAGGCTACCAAGAGACCCAGTACTTC

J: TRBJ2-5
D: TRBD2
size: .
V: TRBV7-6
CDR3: CASSLRPGVAGAYQETQYF
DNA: TGTGCCAGCAGCTTAAGGCCGGGGGTAGCGGGGGCATACCAAGAGACCCAGTACTTC

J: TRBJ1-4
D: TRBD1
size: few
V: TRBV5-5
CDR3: CASSSNTGVPNEKLFF
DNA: TGTGCCAGCAGCTCAAATACAGGGGTTCCTAATGAAAAACTGTTTTTT

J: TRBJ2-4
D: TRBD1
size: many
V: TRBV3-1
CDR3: CASSLQGAKNIQYF
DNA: TGTGCCAGCAGCCTACAGGGGGCCAAAAACATTCAGTACTTC

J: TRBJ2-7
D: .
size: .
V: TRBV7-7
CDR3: CASSLGHGPSYEQYF
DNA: TGTGCTAGCAGCTTAGGGCACGGACCCTCCTACGAGCAGTACTTC

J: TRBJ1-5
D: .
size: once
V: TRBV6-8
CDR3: CASSYGARDQTRNQPQHF
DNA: TGTGCCAGCAGTTACGGGGCGAGGGACCAAACTAGGAATCAGCCCCAGCATTTT

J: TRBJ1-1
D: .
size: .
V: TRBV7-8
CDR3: CASSLVAPLNTEAFF
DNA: TGTGCCAGCAGCTTAGTTGCCCCCCTGAACACTGAAGCTTTCTTT

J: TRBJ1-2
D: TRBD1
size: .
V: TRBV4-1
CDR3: CASSQDNSGGVWGYTF
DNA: TGCGCCAGCAGCCAAGATAATTCAGGGGGTGTGTGGGGCTACACCTTC

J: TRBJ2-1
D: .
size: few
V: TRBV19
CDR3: CASSVRLDIRDNEQFF
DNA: TGTGCCAGTAGTGTCAGACTAGATATCAGGGACAATGAGCAGTTCTTC

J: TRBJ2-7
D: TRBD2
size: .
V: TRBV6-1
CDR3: CASDRETSGSMYEQYF
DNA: TGTGCCAGCGATCGTGAAACTAGCGGGAGCATGTACGAGCAGTACTTC

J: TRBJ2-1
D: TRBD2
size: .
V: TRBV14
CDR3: CASSLLTSGSYNEQFF
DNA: TGTGCCAGCAGCCTCCTAACTAGCGGGAGTTACAATGAGCAGTTCTTC

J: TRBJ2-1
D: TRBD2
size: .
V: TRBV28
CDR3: CASSVGGTSPNEQFF
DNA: TGTGCCAGCAGCGTGGGGGGGACTAGCCCGAATGAGCAGTTCTTC

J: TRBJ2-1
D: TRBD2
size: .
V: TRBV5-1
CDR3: CASSLPHRTGGSYNEQFF
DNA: TGCGCCAGCAGCTTGCCCCACAGAACGGGGGGCTCCTACAATGAGCAGTTCTTC

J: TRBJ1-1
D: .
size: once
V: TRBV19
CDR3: CASMMRGNTEAFF
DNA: TGTGCCAGCATGATGAGAGGGAACACTGAAGCTTTCTTT

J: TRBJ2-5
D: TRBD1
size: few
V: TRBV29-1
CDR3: CSVEETGGGETQYF
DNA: TGCAGCGTTGAAGAGACAGGGGGAGGAGAGACCCAGTACTTC

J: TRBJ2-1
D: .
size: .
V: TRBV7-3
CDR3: CASSFGEGNEQFF
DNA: TGTGCCAGCAGCTTCGGTGAGGGCAATGAGCAGTTCTTC

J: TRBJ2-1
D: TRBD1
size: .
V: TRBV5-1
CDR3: CASSMQGQGLTNNEQFF
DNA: TGCGCCAGCAGCATGCAAGGACAGGGCTTAACAAACAATGAGCAGTTCTTC

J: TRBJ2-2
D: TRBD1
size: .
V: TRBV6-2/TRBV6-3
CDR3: CASRRGTGRTGELFF
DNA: TGTGCCAGCAGGAGAGGGACAGGGCGCACCGGGGAGCTGTTTTTT

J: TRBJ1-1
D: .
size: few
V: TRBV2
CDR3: CASRNVGSFLEAFF
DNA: TGTGCCAGCAGGAACGTAGGGTCTTTTCTAGAAGCTTTCTTT

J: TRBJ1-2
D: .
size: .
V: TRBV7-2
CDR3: CASSLAAALPSNYGYTF
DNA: TGTGCCAGCAGCTTAGCGGCGGCCCTGCCTTCTAACTATGGCTACACCTTC

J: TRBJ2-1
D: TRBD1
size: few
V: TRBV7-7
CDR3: CASSSRDRVGEQFF
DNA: TGTGCCAGCAGCTCCCGGGACAGGGTTGGTGAGCAGTTCTTC

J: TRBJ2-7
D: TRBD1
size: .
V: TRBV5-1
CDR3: CASSWMGQGLSYEQYF
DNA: TGCGCCAGCAGCTGGATGGGACAGGGGTTATCCTACGAGCAGTACTTC

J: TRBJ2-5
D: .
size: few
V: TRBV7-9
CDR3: CASSSLGGGLQETQYF
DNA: TGTGCCAGCAGCTCCCTGGGCGGGGGCCTTCAAGAGACCCAGTACTTC

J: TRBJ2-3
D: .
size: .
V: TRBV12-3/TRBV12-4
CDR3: CASSLDRSTQYF
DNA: TGTGCCAGCAGTTTAGATCGGTCTACGCAGTATTTT

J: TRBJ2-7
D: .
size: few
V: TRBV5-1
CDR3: CASSWASGSYEQYF
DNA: TGCGCCAGCAGCTGGGCATCCGGCTCCTACGAGCAGTACTTC

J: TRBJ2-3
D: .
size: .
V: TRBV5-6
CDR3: CASSGVWGGTDTQYF
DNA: TGTGCCAGCAGCGGGGTATGGGGGGGCACAGATACGCAGTATTTT

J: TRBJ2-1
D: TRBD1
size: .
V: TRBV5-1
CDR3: CASSIRQGSSNEQFF
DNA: TGCGCCAGCAGCATTAGACAGGGTTCTTCCAATGAGCAGTTCTTC

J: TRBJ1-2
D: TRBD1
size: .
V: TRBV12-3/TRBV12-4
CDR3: CASSPGTAKDGYTF
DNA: TGTGCCAGCAGCCCCGGGACAGCAAAGGATGGCTACACCTTC

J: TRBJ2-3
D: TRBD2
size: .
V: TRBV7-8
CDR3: CASSLKTSGRKYRDTQYF
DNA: TGTGCCAGCAGCTTGAAGACTAGCGGGAGGAAATATCGAGATACGCAGTATTTT

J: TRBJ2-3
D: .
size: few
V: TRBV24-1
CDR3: CATSDARYGRWKDTQYF
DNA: TGTGCCACCAGTGATGCCCGGTATGGCAGGTGGAAAGATACGCAGTATTTT

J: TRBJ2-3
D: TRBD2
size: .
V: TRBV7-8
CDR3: CASSPEVAGGHDTQYF
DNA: TGTGCCAGCAGCCCAGAGGTAGCGGGGGGGCATGATACGCAGTATTTT

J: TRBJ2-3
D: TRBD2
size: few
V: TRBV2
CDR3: CASSSYSSAGADTQYF
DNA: TGTGCCAGCAGTTCTTACTCTTCGGCGGGAGCAGATACGCAGTATTTT

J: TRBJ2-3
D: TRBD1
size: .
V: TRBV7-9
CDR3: CASNPTGVYTDTQYF
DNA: TGTGCCAGCAATCCGACAGGGGTCTACACAGATACGCAGTATTTT

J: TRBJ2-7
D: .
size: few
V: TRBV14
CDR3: CASSQTGRGRSYEQYF
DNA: TGTGCCAGCAGCCAAACTGGGAGGGGGCGAAGCTACGAGCAGTACTTC

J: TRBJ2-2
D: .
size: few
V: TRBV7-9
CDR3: CAPDGGQITGELFF
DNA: TGTGCCCCTGACGGGGGGCAGATCACCGGGGAGCTGTTTTTT

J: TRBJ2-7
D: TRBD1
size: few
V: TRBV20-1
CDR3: CSAMSRGSSMYEQYF
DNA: TGCAGTGCTATGTCCAGGGGGTCGAGTATGTACGAGCAGTACTTC

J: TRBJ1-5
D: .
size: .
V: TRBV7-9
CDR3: CASSPRQLSQPQHF
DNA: TGTGCCAGCAGCCCCCGACAATTAAGTCAGCCCCAGCATTTT

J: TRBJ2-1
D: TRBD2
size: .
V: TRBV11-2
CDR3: CASSHMAGTSGTSSYNEQFF
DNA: TGTGCCAGCAGCCACATGGCCGGGACTAGCGGGACGAGCTCCTACAATGAGCAGTTCTTC

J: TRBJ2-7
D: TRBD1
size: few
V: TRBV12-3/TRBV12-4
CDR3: CASSWDREKYEQYF
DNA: TGTGCCAGCAGTTGGGACAGAGAAAAGTACGAGCAGTACTTC